Each of the 15 T cell receptor beta chains below was sequenced from the same sample in a study of early T cells in non-severe SARS-CoV-2 infection. TCRdb used MiXCR to reprocess the 5' RACE reads, holding one entry per CDR3 protein. In the table there are roughly 12,000 distinct CDR3 sequences, around 4.9% of which are singletons. The sequencing input was whole blood. These receptors all stem from an adult who was a healthcare worker with PCR-confirmed SARS-CoV-2 infection or an uninfected control (not recorded which).

This clonotype was recorded at least ten times. The rearrangement links TRBV7-3 to TRBJ2-1; TRBD2 might be the D (5 bases). Trimming cost V 5 bases and J 4 bases, with 18 bases left between them. Germline V gene data show CDR1 as SGHTA and CDR2 as FQGTGA. This CDR3 contains 16 residues. The CDR3, as DNA: TGTGCCAGCAGCCCAATGAGGGAGCCTAAATACAATGAGCAGTTCTTC. As protein: CASSPMREPKYNEQFF.

Ten or more counts support this clonotype. The chain combines TRBV13 with TRBJ2-3; D possibly corresponds to TRBD2 (5 bases). Germline CDR1 PRHDT, CDR2 FYEKMQ (reference sequence). Trimming left V 5 bases short and J 0 bases short, with 12 bases between. The CDR3 covers 15 residues. CDR3 nucleotide sequence: TGTGCCAGCAGCGGCTACACGGGGAGCACAGATACGCAGTATTTT. Its protein is CASSGYTGSTDTQYF.

This clonotype is labeled as medium-sized. The rearrangement joins TRBV6-1 to TRBJ2-2; D may be TRBD2 (7 bases). The CDR3 covers 14 residues. Trimming left V 6 bases short and J 3 bases short, with 11 bases between. Germline V gene sequence: CDR1 MNHNS, CDR2 SASEGT. The CDR3 nucleotides read TGTGCCAGCAGCAGGGGAGGGGACACCGGGGAGCTGTTTTTT. It is translated as CASSRGGDTGELFF.

This clonotype was counted ten times or more. This chain links TRBV7-9 with TRBJ2-6; no reliable D call. The CDR3 has 15 amino acids. Trimming took 2 bases from V and 2 from J, leaving 7 bases between them. Germline lookup yields CDR1 SEHNR and CDR2 FQNEAQ (reference sequence). CDR3 DNA: TGTGCCAGCAGCTTATTCGGAACTGGGGCCAACGTCCTGACTTTC. Translating it yields CASSLFGTGANVLTF.

This clonotype was seen many times. CDR3 sequence: CASSFDTEAFF. DNA for the CDR3: TGTGCCAGCAGTTTTGACACTGAAGCTTTCTTT. V and J are TRBV12-3 or TRBV12-4 and TRBJ1-1; D uncertain. V lost 3 bases to trimming and J lost 3 bases, with 2 bases between them. CDR3 size: 11 residues.

This clonotype is categorized as medium-sized. The V gene is TRBV12-3 or TRBV12-4, the J gene TRBJ2-2; D is undetermined. V lost 5 bases and J lost 2, with 15 bases in between. This CDR3 contains 16 residues. The CDR3 sequence is CASSPDPGPNTGELFF. The CDR3 DNA follows: TGTGCCAGCAGTCCCGATCCCGGGCCCAACACCGGGGAGCTGTTTTTT.

This chain connects TRBV6-2 or TRBV6-3 to TRBJ1-1; 7 bases are shared with TRBD1. Germline lookup yields CDR1 MNHEY and CDR2 SVGEGT. V shed 7 bases, J shed 0 bases, and the junction held 14 bases outside the gene matches. CDR3 length equals 17 residues. CDR3 bases: TGTGCCAGCACCCAGACTGACTTGACAGGGTTGAACACTGAAGCTTTCTTT. It codes for CASTQTDLTGLNTEAFF.

The table lists this clonotype with many counts. This rearrangement joins TRBV4-2 to TRBJ2-5, with TRBD2 matching over 7 bases. Looked up from germline, CDR1 is LGHNA and CDR2 is YNFKEQ. CDR3 length equals 16 residues. Unmatched junction bases numbered 8, after V lost 0 bases and J lost 4 bases. CDR3 nucleotide sequence: TGTGCCAGCAGCCAAGATCCGGCGGGGGTCCGAGAGACCCAGTACTTC. Its translation: CASSQDPAGVRETQYF.

V gene TRBV5-4 combines with J gene TRBJ2-7; 9 bases line up with TRBD1. After removal of 6 bases from V and 0 bases from J, the junction contained 10 bases not matched to a gene. Germline V gives CDR1 SGHNT, CDR2 YYREEE (reference sequence). The CDR3 is 16 residues long. The CDR3, as DNA: TGTGCCAGCATCCTGGACAGGGGATGCCTCTCCTACGAGCAGTACTTC. As protein: CASILDRGCLSYEQYF.

This clonotype came up many times. The chain couples TRBV4-3 to TRBJ1-2; D uncertain. This CDR3 region has 17 residues. The germline V and J ends were trimmed by 0 bases and 5 bases, with 19 bases remaining between them. Germline values: CDR1 LGHNA, CDR2 YSLEER. The CDR3 DNA is TGCGCCAGCAGCCAAGAGCACAGTTCCCCCTCCTTATATGGCTACACCTTC. Its translation is CASSQEHSSPSLYGYTF.

The sample holds a few counts of this clonotype. The chain uses TRBV4-3 and TRBJ2-1, with D hard to call. The CDR3 has 14 residues. V was pared by 2 bases and J by 8 bases, with 13 bases between. Germline V CDR1 and CDR2: LGHNA, YSLEER. CDR3 nucleotide sequence: TGCGCCAGCAGCCAACTAACATTTGGGTATGAGCAGTTCTTC. Translation gives CASSQLTFGYEQFF.

The chain couples TRBV14 to TRBJ2-3; D unclear. Germline lookup yields CDR1 SGHDN and CDR2 FVKESK. This CDR3 comprises 16 residues. V shed 3 bases and J shed 6 bases, with 19 bases lying between them. As DNA, the CDR3 is TGTGCCAGCAGCCAGGTCGGACGATACTTGAGGGATACGCAGTATTTT. Its protein product is CASSQVGRYLRDTQYF. Looking up the rest from reference TRBV14 and TRBJ2-3 gives the full variable domain: EAGVTQFPSHSVIEKGQTVTLRCDPISGHDNLYWYRRVMGKEIKFLLHFVKESKQDESGMPNNRFLAERTGGTYSTLKVQPAELEDSGVYFCASSQVGRYLRDTQYFGPGTRLTVL.

This clonotype was counted ten times or more. The V and J genes are TRBV6-6 and TRBJ1-2; D gene unclear. This CDR3 spans 15 amino acids. The germline V gene has CDR1 MNHNY and CDR2 SVGAGI (reference sequence). V was cut by 1 base and J by 8 bases, with 17 bases left in between. The CDR3 region is CASSYFTTAREGYTF. CDR3 coding DNA: TGTGCCAGCAGTTACTTCACGACGGCTCGCGAAGGCTACACCTTC.

This clonotype was observed at least ten times. The genes are TRBV3-1 and TRBJ2-5; no clear D. From germline, CDR1 is LGHDT and CDR2 YNNKEL (reference sequence). This CDR3 comprises 12 residues. Deletions cut 5 bases from V and 5 bases from J, with 9 bases between. CDR3 amino acids: CASSSTGETQYF. CDR3 coding DNA: TGTGCCAGCAGCTCAACCGGGGAGACCCAGTACTTC.

V usage is TRBV6-5 and J usage is TRBJ1-2; D may be TRBD1 (5 bases). V lost 7 bases and J lost 0, with 12 bases in between. This CDR3 has 14 amino acids. The germline V gene encodes CDR1 MNHEY and CDR2 SVGAGI. The CDR3 sequence is CASKLGGSNYGYTF. DNA for the CDR3: TGTGCCAGCAAACTGGGGGGATCTAACTATGGCTACACCTTC.